This T cell receptor (beta chain) was retrieved from a study of control samples from healthy donors and cancer patients. This CDR3 spans 16 amino acids. Germline V gene data show CDR1 as SGHDT and CDR2 as YYEEEE. The J segment lost 0 bases and the V segment lost 9 bases, leaving 10 bases of the junction unmatched. The protocol was immunoSEQ multiplex PCR, while the TCRdb copy is restricted to in-frame clones and leaves out a portion. This table has fewer than 200,000 clones, 85% to 95% appearing once. This sequence originates from a man aged 30 to 45 in good health. The chain uses TRBV5-6 and TRBJ2-7; 12 bases match TRBD1. The sequenced sample was blood. The CDR3 DNA follows: TGTGCCACCACCGGGACAGGGGGCTCGAGCTCCTACGAGCAGTACTTC. Translation gives CATTGTGGSSSYEQYF.